The next 4 T cell receptor beta chains were all read from a single sample in a study of blood T cell repertoires in COVID-19. Method: immunoSEQ multiplex PCR; TCRdb's copy keeps in-frame clones and lacks some. The sample shows fewer than 200,000 clones, 88% of them seen only once. Sequenced: PBMCs or T cells enriched from blood (not recorded which). These TCRs come from a woman aged 18 to 35 who had recovered from COVID-19.

This clone was seen once. Additional DNA sequences in this sample encode the identical CDR3. This chain links TRBV27 with TRBJ1-2, with D perhaps TRBD1 (6 bases). CDR3 size: 13 residues. V was trimmed by 6 bases and J by 2 bases, leaving 10 bases between them. Germline V gives CDR1 MNHEY, CDR2 SMNVEV (reference sequence). CDR3 bases: TGTGCCAGCAGCCTACAGGGAAACTATGGCTACACCTTC. This codes for CASSLQGNYGYTF.

The chain has TRBV6-2 or TRBV6-3 and TRBJ2-7; D is unclear. The germline V gene has CDR1 MNHEY and CDR2 SVGEGT. Trimming cost V 6 bases and J 2 bases, with 8 bases left between them. CDR3 size: 12 residues. The CDR3 coding sequence is TGTGCCAGCAGCTCGGTAGCCTACGAGCAGTACTTC. It translates to CASSSVAYEQYF.

CDR3 sequence reads: CASSYPGLPTYNEQFF. For the CDR3, the DNA is TGTGCCAGCAGTTACCCTGGACTACCGACCTACAATGAGCAGTTCTTC. The chain uses TRBV6-5 and TRBJ2-1, with a possible D match to TRBD2 (6 bases). V was cut by 2 bases and J by 2 bases, with 13 bases left in between. CDR3 length: 16 residues. Germline V lookup: CDR1 MNHEY, CDR2 SVGAGI.

The J gene is TRBJ2-5, the V gene TRBV6-5; 7 bases agree with TRBD2. The CDR3 extends over 16 amino acids. Germline V gene sequence: CDR1 MNHEY, CDR2 SVGAGI. V lost 0 bases to trimming and J lost 4 bases; unmatched junction nucleotides: 8. CDR3 coding DNA: TGTGCCAGCAGTTACTCGGCGGGAGCGGTCGGAGAGACCCAGTACTTC. It yields the protein CASSYSAGAVGETQYF.